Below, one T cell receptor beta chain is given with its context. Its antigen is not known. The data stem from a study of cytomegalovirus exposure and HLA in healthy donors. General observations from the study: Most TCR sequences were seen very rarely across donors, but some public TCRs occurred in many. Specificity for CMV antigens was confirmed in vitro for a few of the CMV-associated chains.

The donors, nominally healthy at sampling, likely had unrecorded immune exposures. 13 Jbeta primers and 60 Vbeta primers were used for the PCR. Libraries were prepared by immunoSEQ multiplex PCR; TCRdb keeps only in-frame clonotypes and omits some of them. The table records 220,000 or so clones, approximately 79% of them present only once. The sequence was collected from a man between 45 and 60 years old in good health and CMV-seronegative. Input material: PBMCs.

The CDR3 is CASSQEVLAGVRNEQFF. Here the CDR3 DNA reads TGTGCCAGCAGCCAAGAGGTACTAGCGGGAGTTCGCAATGAGCAGTTCTTC. The V call is TRBV4-2, the J call TRBJ2-1, with 11 bases aligning to TRBD2. Per germline, CDR1 LGHNA and CDR2 YNFKEQ. The CDR3 is made up of 17 amino acids. Losses at the gene ends were 0 bases for V and 6 bases for J; bases not matched to a gene: 7.